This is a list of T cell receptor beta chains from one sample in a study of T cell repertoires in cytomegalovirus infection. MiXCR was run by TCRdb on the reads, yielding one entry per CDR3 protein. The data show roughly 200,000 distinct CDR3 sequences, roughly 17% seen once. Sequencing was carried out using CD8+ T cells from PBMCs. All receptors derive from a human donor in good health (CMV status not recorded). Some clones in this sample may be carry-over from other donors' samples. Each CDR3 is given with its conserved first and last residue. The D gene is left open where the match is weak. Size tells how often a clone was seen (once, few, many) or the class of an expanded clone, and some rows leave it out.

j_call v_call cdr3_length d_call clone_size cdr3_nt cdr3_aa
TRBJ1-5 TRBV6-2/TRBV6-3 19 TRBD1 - TGTGCCAGCAGTTTTTTTACGGGACAGGGGGACTATAGCAATCAGCCCCAGCATTTT CASSFFTGQGDYSNQPQHF
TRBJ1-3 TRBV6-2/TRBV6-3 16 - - TGTGCCAGCACCCCTGGACGGACCTCCACTGGAAACACCATATATTTT CASTPGRTSTGNTIYF
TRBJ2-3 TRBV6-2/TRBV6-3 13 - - TGTGCCAGCAGCAAGGACGTCCCGGATACGCAGTATTTT CASSKDVPDTQYF
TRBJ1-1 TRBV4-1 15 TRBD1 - TGCGCCAGCAGCCTTACGCGGGACAGGTTCGTGAGAGCTTTCTTT CASSLTRDRFVRAFF
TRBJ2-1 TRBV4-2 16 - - TGTGCCAGCAGCCTCAACCCGGAGGGGGCCGGGAATGAGCAGTTCTTC CASSLNPEGAGNEQFF
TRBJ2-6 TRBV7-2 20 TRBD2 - TGTGCCAGCAGCTTAGCGCGGGGCGGGGGAAAATGGTCTGGGGCCAACGTCCTGACTTTC CASSLARGGGKWSGANVLTF
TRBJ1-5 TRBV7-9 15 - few TGTGCCAGCAGCTTAACAGGGACGGGCAATCAGCCCCAGCATTTT CASSLTGTGNQPQHF
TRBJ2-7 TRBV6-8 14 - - TGTGCCAGCAGTCCTATTTCAGAAACCTACGAGCAGTACTTC CASSPISETYEQYF
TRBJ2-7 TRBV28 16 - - TGTGCCAGCAGCCCAGTCGGGACCCCAGGAGTATACGAGCAGTACTTC CASSPVGTPGVYEQYF
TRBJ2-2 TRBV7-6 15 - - TGTGCCAGCAGATATGACCGAGGGCTCGCCGGGGAGCTGTTTTTT CASRYDRGLAGELFF
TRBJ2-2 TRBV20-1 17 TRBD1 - TGCAGTGCTAGGACGTCTTGGAGGACAGGGGTTACCGGGGAGCTGTTTTTT CSARTSWRTGVTGELFF
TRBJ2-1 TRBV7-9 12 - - TGTGCCAGCAGCTTGTTTCCCGATGAGCAGTTCTTC CASSLFPDEQFF
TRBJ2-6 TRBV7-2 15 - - TGTGCCAGCAGCTTTAGGGAAGCTGGGGCCAACGTCCTGACTTTC CASSFREAGANVLTF
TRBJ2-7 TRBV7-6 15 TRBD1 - TGTGCCAGCAGCCCAATGGACAGGGGTTCCTACGAGCAGTACTTC CASSPMDRGSYEQYF
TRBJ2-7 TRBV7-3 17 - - TGTGCCAGCAGCTTAAGCCCAGTCCGGGGAAAGGGTAACGAGCAGTGCTTC CASSLSPVRGKGNEQCF
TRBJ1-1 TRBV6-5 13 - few TGTGCCAGCAGTTACTCCTCCAACACTGAAGCTTTCTTT CASSYSSNTEAFF
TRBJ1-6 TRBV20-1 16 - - TGCAGTGCTAGAGGGGACACGAGCTCCTATAATTCACCCCTCCACTTT CSARGDTSSYNSPLHF
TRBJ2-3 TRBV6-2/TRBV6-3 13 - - TGTGCCAGCTTTAGCGGAAGCACAGATACGCAGTATTTT CASFSGSTDTQYF
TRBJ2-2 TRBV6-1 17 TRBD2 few TGTGCCAGCAGATCTACCGGGACTAGCAGTCACACCGGGGAGCTGTTTTTT CASRSTGTSSHTGELFF
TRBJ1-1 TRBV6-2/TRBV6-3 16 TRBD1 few TGTGCCAGCAGCCCTAAGCAGGGGGCTTGGAACACTGAAGCTTTCTTT CASSPKQGAWNTEAFF
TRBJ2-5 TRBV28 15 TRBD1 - TGTGCCAGCAGTTTACGGACAGGGAGGCAAGAGACCCAGTACTTC CASSLRTGRQETQYF
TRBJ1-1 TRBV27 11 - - TGTGCCAGCTGTTTCGCCGGTGGGGCTTTCTTT CASCFAGGAFF
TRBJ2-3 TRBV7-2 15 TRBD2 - TGTGCCAGCAGCTCCACTAGCGGGGGGGGGGATACGCAGTATTTT CASSSTSGGGDTQYF
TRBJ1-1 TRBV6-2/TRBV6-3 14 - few TGTGCCAGCAGTTGGCCGGGGGGCGACACTGAAGCTTTCTTT CASSWPGGDTEAFF
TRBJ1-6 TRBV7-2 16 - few TGTGCCAGCAGCCGAGGGGGGAGCTCCTATAATTCACCCCTCCACTTT CASSRGGSSYNSPLHF
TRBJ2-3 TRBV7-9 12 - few TGTGCCAGCAGCCCCAGCGTAGATACGCAGTATTTT CASSPSVDTQYF
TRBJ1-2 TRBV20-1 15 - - TGCAGTGCTAGAGATCGTGAGGGCACTACAGATGGCTACACCTTC CSARDREGTTDGYTF
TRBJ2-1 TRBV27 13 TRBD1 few TGTGCCAGCAGTCTCACATACAGGGGTGAGCAGTTCTTC CASSLTYRGEQFF
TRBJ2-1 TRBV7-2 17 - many TGTGCCAGCAACTTCCAGCCCCGGAGGGGGCTGGTTAATGAGCAGTTCTTC CASNFQPRRGLVNEQFF
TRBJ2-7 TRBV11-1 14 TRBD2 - TGTGCCAGCAGCCCCCGGACTAGAGGCCACGAGCAGTACTTC CASSPRTRGHEQYF
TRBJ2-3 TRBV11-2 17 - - TGTGCCAGCAGCTTAGAATCTCGGCTAGCATCTCGAGATACGCAGTATTTT CASSLESRLASRDTQYF
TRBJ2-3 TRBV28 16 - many TGTGCCAGCAGTTTAATGGACGGAGCTAGCACAGATACGCAGTATTTT CASSLMDGASTDTQYF
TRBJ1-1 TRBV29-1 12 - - TGCAGCGTAGTGGAGGAAGGGACTGAAGCTTTCTTT CSVVEEGTEAFF
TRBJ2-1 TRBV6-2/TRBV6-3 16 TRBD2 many TGTGCCAGCAGTTCCACCCTAGCGGGGGAATACAATGAGCAGTTCTTC CASSSTLAGEYNEQFF
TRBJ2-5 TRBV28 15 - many TGTGCCAGCAGCATAACCGGGACACCAGGAGAGACCCAGTACTTC CASSITGTPGETQYF
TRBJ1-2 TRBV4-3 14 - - TGCGCCAGCAGCCAAGACAGGGGTGACTATGGCTACACCTTC CASSQDRGDYGYTF
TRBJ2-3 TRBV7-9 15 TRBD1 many TGTGCCAGCAGCGAACAGGGGGCAGGGACAGATACGCAGTATTTT CASSEQGAGTDTQYF
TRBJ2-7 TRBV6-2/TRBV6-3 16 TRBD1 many TGTGCCAGCAGTTATCCCTGGACAGGGTCCGTGGACGAGCAGTACTTC CASSYPWTGSVDEQYF
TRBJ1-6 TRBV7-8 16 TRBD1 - TGTGCCAGCAGCTTTATCCCAGGGGGGAGTAATTCACCCCTCCACTTT CASSFIPGGSNSPLHF
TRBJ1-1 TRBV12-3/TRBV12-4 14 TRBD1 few TGTGCCAGCAGCCGGGACAGCATGAACACTGAAGCTTTCTTT CASSRDSMNTEAFF
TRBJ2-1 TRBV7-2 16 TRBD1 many TGTGCCAGCAACTTCCCACGACAGGGCCCAGGGAATGAGCAGTTCTTC CASNFPRQGPGNEQFF
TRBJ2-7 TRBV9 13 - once TGTGCCAGCAGTCCCACGGACTCCTACGAGCAGTACTTC CASSPTDSYEQYF
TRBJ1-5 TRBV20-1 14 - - TGCAGTGCTAGCCCCAGGGCCCTCAATCAGCCCCAGCATTTT CSASPRALNQPQHF
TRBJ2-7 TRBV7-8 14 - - TGTGCCAGCAGCTTACATTTGCCGGAGTACGAGCAGTACTTC CASSLHLPEYEQYF
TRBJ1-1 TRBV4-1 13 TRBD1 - TGCGCCAGCAGCTACACAGGGGGCACTGAAGCTTTCTTT CASSYTGGTEAFF
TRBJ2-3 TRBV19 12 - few TGTGCCAGTAAGGCGAGCACAGATACGCAGTATTTT CASKASTDTQYF
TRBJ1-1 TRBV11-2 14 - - TGTGCCAGCAGCTTAGAGGGGGGAGGCACTGAAGCTTTCTTT CASSLEGGGTEAFF
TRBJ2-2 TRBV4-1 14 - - TGCGCCAGCAGCCAAGGGAGGTGGACCGGGGAGCTGTTTTTT CASSQGRWTGELFF
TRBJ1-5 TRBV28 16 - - TGTGCCAGCAGCCCCCCTAGCGGACAGAGTTATCAGCCCCAGCATTTT CASSPPSGQSYQPQHF
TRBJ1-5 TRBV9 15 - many TGTGCCAGCAGCGACACGGGGGACCCCAATCAGCCCCAGCATTTT CASSDTGDPNQPQHF
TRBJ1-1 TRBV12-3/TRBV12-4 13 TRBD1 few TGTGCCAGCAGTATGACAGGGGGGGATGAAGCTTTCTTT CASSMTGGDEAFF
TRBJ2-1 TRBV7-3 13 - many TGTGCCAGCAGCTTACTAGGGTACAATGAGCAGTTCTTC CASSLLGYNEQFF
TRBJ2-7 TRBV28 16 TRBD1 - TGTGCCAGCAGGAAACAGGGGCACTCAGAAACCTACGAGCAGTACTTC CASRKQGHSETYEQYF
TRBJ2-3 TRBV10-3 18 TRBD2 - TGTGCCATCAGTGAGTCTTGGGCTAGCGGGGAGAGAACAGATACGCAGTATTTT CAISESWASGERTDTQYF
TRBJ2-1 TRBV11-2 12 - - TGTGCCAGCACCAAGCCGGGTGTACGCGAGATCTTC CASTKPGVREIF
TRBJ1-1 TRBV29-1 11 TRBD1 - TGCAGCGACAGGGGGAACACTGAAGCTTTCTTT CSDRGNTEAFF
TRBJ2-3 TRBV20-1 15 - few TGCAGTGCTAGAGATAGCCGGGAAGGTGCGGATACGCAGTATTTT CSARDSREGADTQYF